The 6 T cell receptor beta chains below were found in one sample sequenced in a study of shared clonotypes between healthy human individuals. Only in-frame clones appear in the TCRdb table, and some are missing; sequencing was by immunoSEQ multiplex PCR. The table includes fewer than 2.5 million clones, 90% to 95% detected once. Sequencing was done on a sample of naive CD4+ T cells from PBMCs. Subset indicated: CD45RA+ positively selected. These receptors were taken from a man aged 18 to 35 in good health. Some clones in this sample may be carry-over from other donors' samples.

This rearrangement joins TRBV5-1 to TRBJ2-1, with 7 bases that match TRBD1. Germline V gene data show CDR1 as SGHRS and CDR2 as YFSETQ. V lost 0 bases, J lost 4 bases, and 7 bases stayed unmatched. The CDR3 covers 16 residues. CDR3 nucleotides: TGCGCCAGCAGCTTGGACGTCCCGGGACAGTACAATGAGCAGTTCTTC. This translates into CASSLDVPGQYNEQFF.

The chain employs TRBV27 and TRBJ2-5; 8 bases fit TRBD2. Germline V gene data show CDR1 as MNHEY and CDR2 as SMNVEV (reference sequence). The CDR3 spans 15 residues. After removal of 4 bases from V and 2 bases from J, the junction contained 6 bases not matched to a gene. The CDR3 sequence: CASSSLTSAQETQYF. In nucleotides, the CDR3 is TGTGCCAGCAGTTCCCTGACTAGCGCACAAGAGACCCAGTACTTC.

This chain links TRBV5-6 with TRBJ1-3; D ambiguous. Germline CDR1 reads SGHDT; CDR2 reads YYEEEE. The CDR3 sequence is 15 residues long. Trimming cost V 0 bases and J 4 bases, with 11 bases left between them. The CDR3 spells CASSLEAALGNTIYF. CDR3 bases: TGTGCCAGCAGCTTGGAGGCAGCATTGGGAAACACCATATATTTT.

Note on this clone: Distinct nucleotide sequences in the sample also encode this CDR3. CDR3 loop: CASSRQGSYEQYF. The CDR3 nucleotides are TGTGCCAGCAGCAGACAGGGCTCCTACGAGCAGTACTTC. V usage is TRBV2 and J usage is TRBJ2-7; 7 bases are a match to TRBD1. Germline lookup yields CDR1 SNHLY and CDR2 FYNNEI. There are 13 residues in the CDR3. V dropped 6 bases and J dropped 0; count of bases not matched to a gene: 2.

The V and J genes are TRBV28 and TRBJ1-1; perhaps TRBD1 as D (6 bases). Germline loops: CDR1 MDHEN, CDR2 SYDVKM. V lost 5 bases to trimming and J lost 4 bases, with 14 bases between them. The CDR3 totals 14 residues. Here the CDR3 reads CASSLQGTGTEAFF. DNA for the CDR3: TGTGCCAGCAGTCTACAGGGTACGGGCACTGAAGCTTTCTTT.

J is TRBJ1-2 and V is TRBV19; 10 bases agree with TRBD1. The CDR3 runs to 15 residues. The germline V gene has CDR1 LNHDA and CDR2 SQIVND (reference sequence). J was trimmed by 4 bases and V by 4 bases; bases with no gene match: 6. CDR3 coding DNA: TGTGCCAGTAGTACACCGGGACAGGGGATCTATGGCTACACCTTC. Residues: CASSTPGQGIYGYTF.